Listed here is a single T cell receptor (beta chain). A read error may produce the germline difference seen at one junction end. This sample is drawn from a study of control samples from healthy donors and cancer patients. The germline CDR1 and CDR2 sequences are SGHTA and FQGNSA. The CDR3 runs 15 residues. Using immunoSEQ multiplex PCR, the repertoire was profiled, and TCRdb retains in-frame clones only, with some absent. Of approximately 37,000 clones in the sample, 65% to 85% are singletons; the top ten hold roughly 21%. The sequencing input was PBMCs. The chain recombines TRBV7-2 with TRBJ2-6; 9 bases match TRBD2. The TCR comes from a woman in her sixties with lung cancer. CDR3 coding DNA: TGCGGAGGGCGGGAGGGGAGCTCTGGGGCCAACGTCCTGACTTTC. Translation: CGGREGSSGANVLTF.